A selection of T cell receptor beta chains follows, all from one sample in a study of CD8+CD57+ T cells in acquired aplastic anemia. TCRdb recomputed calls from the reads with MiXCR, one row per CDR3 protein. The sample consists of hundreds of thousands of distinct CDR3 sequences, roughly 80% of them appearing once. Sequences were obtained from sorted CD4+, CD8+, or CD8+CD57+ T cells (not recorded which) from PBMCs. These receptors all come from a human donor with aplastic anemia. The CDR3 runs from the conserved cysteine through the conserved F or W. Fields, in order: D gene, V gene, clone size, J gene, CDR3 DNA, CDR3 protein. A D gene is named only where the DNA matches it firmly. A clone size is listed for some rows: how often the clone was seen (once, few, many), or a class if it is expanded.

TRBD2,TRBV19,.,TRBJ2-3,TGTGCCAGTAGTATGGCTAGCGGACCCTACACGCAGCAGTTT,CASSMASGPYTQQF
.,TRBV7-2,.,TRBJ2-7,TGTGCCAGCAGTGTACTATCGGCTACGCTGTATTTGCGCTACTTC,CASSVLSATLYLRYF
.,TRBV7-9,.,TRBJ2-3,TGTGCCAGCAGCTTTACTGGCGCTATGAGCAGTCATTCTTTT,CASSFTGAMSSHSF
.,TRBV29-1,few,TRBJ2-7,TGCAGCGTTACTCTCCAACAGGGTGGGAACGAGCAGTACTTC,CSVTLQQGGNEQYF
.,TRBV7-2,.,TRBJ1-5,TGTGCCAGCAGCTTAAGCAGGGGCGGTGGGCAGCAACATTTT,CASSLSRGGGQQHF
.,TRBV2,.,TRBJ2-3,TGTGCCAGCAGCGAATCGGGAGGGGGCGATATGCAGGAGTTT,CASSESGGGDMQEF
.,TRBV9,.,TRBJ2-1,TGTGCCAGCAGTGTTGGGGGGATCCATGGGCAGGACTTC,CASSVGGIHGQDF
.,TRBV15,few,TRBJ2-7,TGTGCCACCAGCAGGCAAGGCTACGAGCAGTACTTC,CATSRQGYEQYF
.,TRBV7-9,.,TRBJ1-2,TGTGCCAGCAGCCTTCGGACAGACTATGGCTACACCTTC,CASSLRTDYGYTF
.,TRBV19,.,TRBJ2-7,TGTGCCAGTAGCCCGCAGGGGCCAGCCTACGAGCAGTACTTC,CASSPQGPAYEQYF
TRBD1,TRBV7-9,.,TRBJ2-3,TGTGCCAGCAGCTTAGATGGGACAGGGAACACGCAGTCTTTT,CASSLDGTGNTQSF
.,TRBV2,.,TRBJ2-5,TGTGCCAGCAGTGAAAGGGCGCTCGGAAACACCATATACTTC,CASSERALGNTIYF
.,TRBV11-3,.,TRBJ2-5,TGTGCCAGCAGCTTAGATCCAGAAGAGACCCAGTACTTC,CASSLDPEETQYF
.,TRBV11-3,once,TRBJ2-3,TGTGCCAGCAGCTTGGGCGGGACTCCCGATACGCAGTATTTT,CASSLGGTPDTQYF
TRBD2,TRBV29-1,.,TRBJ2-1,TGCAGCGTTGAGAGACTAGCGGTAAGCTCCTACAATGAGCAGTTCTTC,CSVERLAVSSYNEQFF
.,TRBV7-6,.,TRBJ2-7,TGTGCCAGCAGCTTAGGAGGACAGTCAGGCTCCTACGAGCAGTACTTC,CASSLGGQSGSYEQYF
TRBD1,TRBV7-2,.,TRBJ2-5,TGTGCCGGCCAGGGGGCTGGGGAGACCCAGAACTTC,CAGQGAGETQNF
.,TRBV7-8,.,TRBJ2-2,TGTGCCAGCAGCTCAACCGGAGGCCCCGAGACGCTGTTTTTT,CASSSTGGPETLFF
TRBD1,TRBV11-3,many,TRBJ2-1,TGTGCCAGCAGCTTACAACTAACAGGGGGGAGCGATGAGCAGTTCTTC,CASSLQLTGGSDEQFF
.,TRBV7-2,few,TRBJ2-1,TGTGCCAGCACCTTCCCCCGTGGTGGTGAGCAGTTCTTC,CASTFPRGGEQFF
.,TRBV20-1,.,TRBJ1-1,TGCAGTGCTAGAGCCGGGGGGCATAGGCACACTGAAGCTTTCTTT,CSARAGGHRHTEAFF
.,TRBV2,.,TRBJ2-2,TGTGCCAGCAGGGAAGTAGGCACGGAGCTGCAGTTT,CASREVGTELQF
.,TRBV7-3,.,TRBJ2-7,TGTGCCAGCAGCTTAGCACCAAAGCCCGGCGGAGCCTATGAGCAGTACTTC,CASSLAPKPGGAYEQYF
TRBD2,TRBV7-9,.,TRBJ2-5,TGTGCCAGCAGCTTTCGAAGAAGCGGGGGGAGCGCTGAGTGCTTC,CASSFRRSGGSAECF
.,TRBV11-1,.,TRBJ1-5,TGTGCCAGCAGCTTAGTTGGGGGTAGCAATCAGCCCCAGCATTTT,CASSLVGGSNQPQHF
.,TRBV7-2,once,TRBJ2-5,TGTGCCAGCAGCATAGCCCCCACAGATACGCAGCAGTATTTC,CASSIAPTDTQQYF
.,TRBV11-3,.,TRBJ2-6,TGTGCCAGCAGCCAAGATCTGACAGTCGGGGCCAACGTCCTGACTTTC,CASSQDLTVGANVLTF
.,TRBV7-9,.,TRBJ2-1,TGTGCCGGCCACTGGCCAAGGGGCGGCCAGTGCGACGAGCAGTTCTTC,CAGHWPRGGQCDEQFF
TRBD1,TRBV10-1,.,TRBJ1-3,TGCGCCAGCAGTGGACCGGGACAGGGAAAGGGAAACACCATATATTTT,CASSGPGQGKGNTIYF
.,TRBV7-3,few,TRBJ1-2,TGTGCATCAGGGGACGCTGGCTACACCTTC,CASGDAGYTF
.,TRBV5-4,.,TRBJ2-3,TGTGCCAGCAGCTTTGGAAGCGCGGGAACAGATACGCAGTATTTT,CASSFGSAGTDTQYF
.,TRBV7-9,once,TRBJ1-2,TGTGCCACCGGGACTGAGGGGAACGGGGACGAGCAGTTCTACACCTTC,CATGTEGNGDEQFYTF
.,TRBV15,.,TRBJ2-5,TGTGCCACCAGCGGCCGGGGCGAGCAAGAGACCCAGTACTTC,CATSGRGEQETQYF
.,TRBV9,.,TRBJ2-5,TGTGCCACCGGCAGAGCCAGGAACCAAGAGTCCTACGACTTC,CATGRARNQESYDF
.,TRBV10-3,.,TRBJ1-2,TGTGCCATCAGTGAGTCCGCAGGGAACTATGGCTTCACCTTC,CAISESAGNYGFTF
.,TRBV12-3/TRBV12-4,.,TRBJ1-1,TGTGCCAGCAGCCCCGCCGGGACTAACACTGAAGCTTTCTTT,CASSPAGTNTEAFF
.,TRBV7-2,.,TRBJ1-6,TGTGCCAGCAGTGTCTTTAGCGGAGACACATACCAAGAGTTT,CASSVFSGDTYQEF
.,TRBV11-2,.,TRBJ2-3,TGTGCCAGCAGCCCCGCGCAAGGGGCCGACACTGAGTATTTT,CASSPAQGADTEYF
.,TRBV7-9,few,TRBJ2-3,TGTGCCAGCAGCTTAGTGCCCGGGGCGCAGACGCTTGGATTT,CASSLVPGAQTLGF
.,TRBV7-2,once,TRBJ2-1,TGTGCCAGCAGCTTTGCACAGGGTGCTTGGAATGAGCAGTTCTTC,CASSFAQGAWNEQFF
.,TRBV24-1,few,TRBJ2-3,TGTGCCACCAGTCTTAGTGGCACAGATACGCAGTATTTT,CATSLSGTDTQYF
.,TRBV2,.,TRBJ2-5,TGTGCCAGCAGTGAGGACAGTCAAGAGACCCAGTACTTC,CASSEDSQETQYF
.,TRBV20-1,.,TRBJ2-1,TGCAGTGCTAGAGTGCCTAACCCGGGGAATGAGCAGTTCTTC,CSARVPNPGNEQFF
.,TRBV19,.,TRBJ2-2,TGTGCCAGTAGTGGGGCAGGGAGTTCTTCCAATGAGCTGTTCTTC,CASSGAGSSSNELFF
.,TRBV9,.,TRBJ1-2,TGTGCCAGCAGCGTGGGGAGGGTAGGCTACGAGCAGTGCTACACCTTC,CASSVGRVGYEQCYTF
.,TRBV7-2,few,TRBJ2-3,TGTGCCAGCAGCGTCGGGTCAGATACGGGGTATTTT,CASSVGSDTGYF
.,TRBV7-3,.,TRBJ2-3,TGTGCCAGCAGCGCGGCACAGGGGAGGGATACCCAGTATTTT,CASSAAQGRDTQYF
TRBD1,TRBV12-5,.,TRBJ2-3,TGTGCTAGTGGTCCAGGGGGACAGAGCACAGATACGCAGTATTTT,CASGPGGQSTDTQYF
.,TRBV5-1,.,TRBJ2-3,TGCGCCAGCAGCTTGGAGCGGGTCACAGGTACGCAGTATTTT,CASSLERVTGTQYF
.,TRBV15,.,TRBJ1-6,TGTGCCAGCAGCGCCCACGGCGCCTCCTACAATCAGCACTTCCACTTT,CASSAHGASYNQHFHF
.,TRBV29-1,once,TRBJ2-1,TGCAGCGTTGAAGAGCGGGCTCGTGGAGGGAGAAATGAGCAGTTCTTC,CSVEERARGGRNEQFF
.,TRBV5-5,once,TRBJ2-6,TGTGCCAGCAGCTTTCCCGGGAGAGGGGGAAACACCATACTGACTTTC,CASSFPGRGGNTILTF
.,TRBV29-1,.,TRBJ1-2,TGCAGCGTTGAACCCCGGGAGGGGAGGAGGGTCTATGGCTACACCTTC,CSVEPREGRRVYGYTF